This T cell receptor (beta chain) comes out of a study of cytomegalovirus exposure and HLA in healthy donors. Findings of the study overall: Among immune exposure information, only CMV serostatus was available. One variant, a missense change in DCLRE1C, was linked in a later analysis to TCR beta V- and J-gene trimming.

PCR amplification relied on 60 Vbeta primers (plus 13 Jbeta primers). Profiled with immunoSEQ multiplex PCR; TCRdb holds only in-frame clones, not every one. The sample yields tens of thousands of clones, roughly two thirds seen once. V lost 6 bases and J lost 6; bases outside the gene matches: 9. CDR3 length: 13 amino acids. Germline CDR1 reads SQVTM; CDR2 reads ANQGSEA. A remark on this clone: The antigen remains unidentified.

J is TRBJ1-2 and V is TRBV29-1, with 8 positions matching TRBD1. This receptor was taken from a woman in her twenties or thirties in good health and CMV-seronegative. The sequenced sample consisted of PBMCs. For the CDR3, the DNA is TGCAGCGTCGAGACTGGACAGGGAGATGGCTACACCTTC. It is translated as CSVETGQGDGYTF.